Below are 26 T cell receptor beta chains sequenced from a single sample in a study of control samples from healthy donors and cancer patients. Some clones are missing from TCRdb's copy, which holds only in-frame ones; the method was immunoSEQ multiplex PCR. The table has 89,000 or so clones, around 87% seen once; the top ten hold over 15%. What was sequenced was blood. These TCRs come from a man over 45 in good health.

Here the CDR3 reads CASSPGLAGGMNEQFF. As DNA, the CDR3 is TGTGCCAGCAGCCCCGGACTAGCGGGAGGGATGAATGAGCAGTTCTTC. The chain carries TRBV5-5 and TRBJ2-1; 15 nucleotides align to TRBD2. Per germline, CDR1 SGHKS and CDR2 YYEKEE (reference sequence). The ends lost 4 bases at V and 7 bases at J; junction bases unmatched: 6. The CDR3 totals 16 residues. The full variable domain, completed using reference TRBV5-5 and TRBJ2-1, is DAGVTQSPTHLIKTRGQQVTLRCSPISGHKSVSWYQQVLGQGPQFIFQYYEKEERGRGNFPDRFSARQFPNYSSELNVNALLLGDSALYLCASSPGLAGGMNEQFFGPGTRLTVL.

CDR3 sequence (DNA): TGTGCCAGCAGCCCCCCCGGCAGGGGATTATACGAGCAGTACTTC. It specifies CASSPPGRGLYEQYF. The chain employs TRBV7-2 and TRBJ2-7; D may be TRBD1 (6 bases). The CDR3 has 15 residues. Germline V gives CDR1 SGHTA, CDR2 FQGNSA. V gave up 5 bases and J gave up 4 bases, with 18 bases separating them.

V gene TRBV5-1 combines with J gene TRBJ2-1; a weak D match, TRBD2 (5 bases). Trimming removed 7 bases at V and 3 bases at J, with 14 bases between. This CDR3 comprises 14 residues. Germline loops: CDR1 SGHRS, CDR2 YFSETQ. As DNA, the CDR3 is TGCGCCAGCTCGTTCGGGGAGAGCTACAATGAGCAGTTCTTC. Translation: CASSFGESYNEQFF.

The gene calls are TRBV4-3 and TRBJ1-4; 12 bases line up with TRBD1. J gave up 8 bases and V 0 bases, and 4 bases lay outside the gene matches. Germline V gene sequence: CDR1 LGHNA, CDR2 YSLEER. This CDR3 spans 16 amino acids. The CDR3 DNA sequence: TGCGCCAGCAGCCAAGATTGGGGACAGGGGGCGGAAAAACTGTTTTTT. Translated, it gives CASSQDWGQGAEKLFF.

This sequence joins TRBV4-2 and TRBJ1-4; D perhaps matches TRBD1 (5 bases). V lost 4 bases, J lost 9 bases, and 15 bases lay in between. CDR1 LGHNA and CDR2 YNFKEQ come from the germline V gene. The length of the CDR3 is 14 residues. CDR3 nucleotides: TGTGCCAGCAGCCCCAGCTTCGGGGGACAAAAACTGTTTTTT. Protein: CASSPSFGGQKLFF.

This chain connects TRBV6-1 to TRBJ2-3; 7 nucleotides line up with TRBD1. V lost 6 bases, J lost 0 bases, and 6 bases stayed unmatched. Germline loops: CDR1 MNHNS, CDR2 SASEGT. CDR3 length: 15 residues. This chain's CDR3 is CASREQGSSTDTQYF. CDR3 DNA sequence: TGTGCCAGCAGGGAACAGGGGTCTAGCACAGATACGCAGTATTTT.

The CDR3 loop is CASSLDLGTGGADTQYF. The CDR3 DNA reads as TGTGCCAGCAGTTTAGACCTCGGGACAGGGGGCGCAGATACGCAGTATTTT. V is TRBV27 and J is TRBJ2-3; 12 bases line up with TRBD1. The V gene end was trimmed by 2 bases and the J gene end by 4 bases; junction bases not matched to a gene: 7. Germline lookup yields CDR1 MNHEY and CDR2 SMNVEV (reference sequence). CDR3 length: 17 amino acids.

The gene calls are TRBV5-1 and TRBJ2-2; 9 bases are shared with TRBD1. The V segment lost 0 bases and the J segment 4 bases; nucleotides outside the gene matches: 7. Germline values: CDR1 SGHRS, CDR2 YFSETQ. The CDR3 is made up of 17 amino acids. The CDR3: CASSLAPGQGGTGELFF. The CDR3 DNA follows: TGCGCCAGCAGCTTGGCTCCGGGACAGGGAGGCACCGGGGAGCTGTTTTTT.

J is TRBJ1-4 and V is TRBV12-3 or TRBV12-4, with no clear D. Trimming stripped 4 bases from V and 5 bases from J, with 5 bases between. The CDR3 is made up of 12 amino acids. This CDR3 reads CASSSGNEKLFF. CDR3 DNA sequence: TGTGCCAGCAGTTCAGGAAATGAAAAACTGTTTTTT.

The genes are TRBV29-1 and TRBJ1-1, with TRBD1 as a possible D gene (5 bases). CDR1 and CDR2 from the germline V gene are SQVTM and ANQGSEA. CDR3 length equals 13 residues. Deletions cut 4 bases from V and 1 base from J, with 10 bases between. CDR3 coding DNA: TGCAGCGTTGTGGGGGGAGGGAACACTGAAGCTTTCTTT. The encoded protein is CSVVGGGNTEAFF.

This chain links TRBV7-2 with TRBJ2-5; 12 positions match TRBD1. Germline loops: CDR1 SGHTA, CDR2 FQGNSA. With 1 base clipped from V and 5 bases from J, the junction kept 5 bases outside the gene matches. This CDR3 spans 16 amino acids. The CDR3 bases are TGTGCCAGCAGCTTAGTTGGGACAGGGGGCTGGGAGACCCAGTACTTC. Encoded protein: CASSLVGTGGWETQYF.

The V and J genes are TRBV7-9 and TRBJ1-1; D gene unclear. CDR3 size: 15 residues. Germline assignment: CDR1 SEHNR and CDR2 FQNEAQ (reference sequence). V lost 2 bases to trimming and J lost 1 base, with 11 bases between them. CDR3 DNA sequence: TGTGCCAGCAGCTTATTTCAGGCGGGGAACACTGAAGCTTTCTTT. Translating it yields CASSLFQAGNTEAFF.

V and J are TRBV9 and TRBJ2-2; D is undetermined. Germline CDR1 SGDLS, CDR2 YYNGEE. CDR3 length: 14 residues. Trimming shortened V by 0 bases and J by 4 bases, and 7 bases separated the two germline ends. CDR3: CASSVDPSTGELFF. CDR3 in DNA: TGTGCCAGCAGCGTAGACCCCAGCACCGGGGAGCTGTTTTTT.

The table lists this clone with a count of one. The same CDR3 also results from other DNA sequences found in this sample. This chain links TRBV24-1 with TRBJ2-2, with unresolved D. The V and J ends lost 2 bases and 0 bases respectively, with 6 bases between them. CDR1 KGHDR and CDR2 SFDVKD come from the germline V gene. The CDR3 sequence is 15 residues long. CDR3 sequence (DNA): TGTGCCACCAGTGATTCCGTTACGAACACCGGGGAGCTGTTTTTT. As protein: CATSDSVTNTGELFF.

J is TRBJ2-2 and V is TRBV9; D is ambiguous. Germline-derived CDR1 and CDR2 are SGDLS and YYNGEE. V gave up 4 bases and J gave up 1 base, with 8 bases separating them. CDR3 size: 14 residues. For the CDR3, the DNA is TGTGCCAGCAGCCCCATGGAGAACACCGGGGAGCTGTTTTTT. It specifies CASSPMENTGELFF.

The genes are TRBV19 and TRBJ2-7, with D perhaps matching TRBD1 (6 bases). The CDR3 is 13 amino acids. The germline gives CDR1 LNHDA, CDR2 SQIVND (reference sequence). V was clipped by 3 bases and J by 2 bases, with 8 bases between them. CDR3 DNA: TGTGCCAGTAGTATGACAGGTACCTACGAGCAGTACTTC. Translating gives CASSMTGTYEQYF.

The genes are TRBV4-3 and TRBJ2-3; D not certain. Germline CDR1 reads LGHNA; CDR2 reads YSLEER. The CDR3 length is 14 residues. V lost 0 bases, J lost 6 bases, and 10 bases lay in between. CDR3 sequence reads: CASSQESVGDTQYF. DNA of the CDR3: TGCGCCAGCAGCCAAGAATCCGTCGGGGATACGCAGTATTTT.

The rearrangement uses TRBV5-1 and TRBJ2-5; D uncertain. V lost 1 base and J 0 bases, leaving 7 bases between the germline ends. This CDR3 region has 14 residues. Germline V gives CDR1 SGHRS, CDR2 YFSETQ. Here the CDR3 DNA reads TGCGCCAGCAGCTTGCTAACCGACCAAGAGACCCAGTACTTC. Residues: CASSLLTDQETQYF.

In its sample, this clone was seen once. The gene calls are TRBV7-2 and TRBJ2-4; 8 bases agree with TRBD2. Trimming at V came to 6 bases and at J to 9 bases, leaving 10 bases not matched to a gene. Per the germline V gene, CDR1 is SGHTA and CDR2 is FQGNSA. There are 14 residues in the CDR3. CDR3 amino acids: CASRPRTSPAIQYF. DNA of the CDR3: TGTGCCAGCAGACCCAGGACTAGCCCCGCCATTCAGTACTTC.

The chain recombines TRBV19 with TRBJ2-1, with 8 bases identical to TRBD1. The CDR3 contains 14 residues. Unmatched junction bases numbered 8, after V lost 6 bases and J lost 7 bases. Germline V lookup: CDR1 LNHDA, CDR2 SQIVND (reference sequence). The CDR3 DNA sequence: TGTGCCAGTAGGACCTACAGGGGGAAGAATGAGCAGTTCTTC. Encoded protein: CASRTYRGKNEQFF.

The rearrangement links TRBV5-5 to TRBJ2-3; D could derive from TRBD1 or TRBD2 (8 bases each). V lost 0 bases, J lost 2 bases, and 16 bases lay in between. CDR1 and CDR2 from the germline V gene are SGHKS and YYEKEE (reference sequence). The CDR3 is made up of 17 amino acids. CDR3 loop: CASSLAGRDRLTDTQYF. The CDR3 region has the DNA TGTGCCAGCAGCTTGGCCGGGAGGGACAGGCTCACAGATACGCAGTATTTT.

This clone has just one count. The rearrangement links TRBV11-3 to TRBJ2-1; 9 nucleotides line up with TRBD2. The junction had 13 bases not matched to a gene; V was cut back by 5 bases and J by 2 bases. Germline V gene sequence: CDR1 SGHNT, CDR2 YENEEA. CDR3 length equals 18 residues. The CDR3, as DNA: TGTGCCAGCAGCCCTTACCCACCTGGCGGGGGGGCCTACAATGAGCAGTTCTTC. Protein product: CASSPYPPGGGAYNEQFF.

This chain links TRBV5-6 with TRBJ2-7; 11 bases agree with TRBD1. V gave up 3 bases and J gave up 7 bases; unmatched junction bases: 9. CDR3 size: 15 residues. Germline CDR1 is SGHDT and CDR2 is YYEEEE. The CDR3 region has the DNA TGTGCCAGCAGCTCTCGAGGACAGGGGGCAAAAGAGCAGTACGTC. Translation gives CASSSRGQGAKEQYV.

This rearrangement joins TRBV7-2 to TRBJ2-3; D gene ambiguous. Deletions cut 5 bases from V and 0 bases from J, with 9 bases between. CDR3 length equals 14 residues. Germline-derived CDR1 and CDR2 are SGHTA and FQGNSA. CDR3 sequence reads: CASSPRLSTDTQYF. The CDR3 DNA reads as TGTGCCAGCAGCCCGAGACTTAGCACAGATACGCAGTATTTT.

A single count supports this clone. The V and J genes are TRBV14 and TRBJ2-3, with D possibly called TRBD1 or TRBD2 (5 bases each). V was trimmed by 5 bases and J by 4 bases, leaving 19 bases between them. The germline V gene has CDR1 SGHDN and CDR2 FVKESK. The CDR3 length is 16 residues. The DNA of the CDR3 is TGTGCCAGCAGCGGATGGCTGGGGGATGGGTCAGATACGCAGTATTTT. Its translation: CASSGWLGDGSDTQYF. Complete variable domain (other parts from reference TRBV14 and TRBJ2-3): EAGVTQFPSHSVIEKGQTVTLRCDPISGHDNLYWYRRVMGKEIKFLLHFVKESKQDESGMPNNRFLAERTGGTYSTLKVQPAELEDSGVYFCASSGWLGDGSDTQYFGPGTRLTVL.

This chain links TRBV11-3 with TRBJ2-7; TRBD1 matches 7 bases. CDR1 SGHNT and CDR2 YENEEA come from the germline V gene. This CDR3 has 14 amino acids. V was pared by 0 bases and J by 4 bases, with 3 bases of the junction left unmatched. Here the CDR3 DNA reads TGTGCCAGCAGCTTAGAAGGCAGGGGGTACGAGCAGTACTTC. Protein product: CASSLEGRGYEQYF. The full variable domain, in which reference TRBV11-3 and TRBJ2-7 provide the parts outside the CDR3, is EAGVVQSPRYKIIEKKQPVAFWCNPISGHNTLYWYLQNLGQGPELLIRYENEEAVDDSQLPKDRFSAERLKGVDSTLKIQPAELGDSAVYLCASSLEGRGYEQYFGPGTRLTVT.